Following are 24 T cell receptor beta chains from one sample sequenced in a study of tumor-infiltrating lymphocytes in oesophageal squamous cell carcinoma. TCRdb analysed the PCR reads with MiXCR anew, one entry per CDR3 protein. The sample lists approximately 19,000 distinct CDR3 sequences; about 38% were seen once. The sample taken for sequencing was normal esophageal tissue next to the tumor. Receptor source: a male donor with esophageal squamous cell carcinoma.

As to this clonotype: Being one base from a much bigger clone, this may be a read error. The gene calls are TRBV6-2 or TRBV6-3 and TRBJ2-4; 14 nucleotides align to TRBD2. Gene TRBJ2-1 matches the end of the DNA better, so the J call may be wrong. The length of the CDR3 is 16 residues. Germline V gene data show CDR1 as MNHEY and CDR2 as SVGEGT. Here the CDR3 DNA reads TGTGCCAGCAGTCGGACGACTAGCGGGAGGGGGGAGACCCAGTTCTTC. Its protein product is CASSRTTSGRGETQFF.

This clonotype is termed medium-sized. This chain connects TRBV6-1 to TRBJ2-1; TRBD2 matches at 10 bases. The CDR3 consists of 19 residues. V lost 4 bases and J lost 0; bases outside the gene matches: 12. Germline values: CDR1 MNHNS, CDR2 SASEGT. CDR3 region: CASSGRASSGRSSYNEQFF. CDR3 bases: TGTGCCAGCAGTGGCCGGGCCAGTAGCGGGAGGAGCTCCTACAATGAGCAGTTCTTC.

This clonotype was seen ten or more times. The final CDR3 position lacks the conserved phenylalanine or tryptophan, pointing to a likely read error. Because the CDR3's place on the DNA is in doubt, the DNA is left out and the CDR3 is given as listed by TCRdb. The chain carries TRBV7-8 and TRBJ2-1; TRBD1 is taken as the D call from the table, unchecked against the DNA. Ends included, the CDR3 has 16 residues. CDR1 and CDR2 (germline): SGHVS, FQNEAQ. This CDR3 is CASSATGGVGGYTFGS.

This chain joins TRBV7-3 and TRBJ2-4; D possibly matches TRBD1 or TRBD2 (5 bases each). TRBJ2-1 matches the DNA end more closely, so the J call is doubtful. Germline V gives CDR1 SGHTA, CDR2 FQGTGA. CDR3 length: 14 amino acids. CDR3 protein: CASSEGPAADEQFF. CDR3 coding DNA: TGTGCCAGCAGCGAGGGACCAGCGGCCGACGAGCAGTTCTTC.

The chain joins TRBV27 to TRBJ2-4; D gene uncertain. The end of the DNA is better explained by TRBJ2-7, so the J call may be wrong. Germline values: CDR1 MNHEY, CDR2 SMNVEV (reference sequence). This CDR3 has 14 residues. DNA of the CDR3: TGTGCCAGCAGTAGTGGGTCGGCCGCCTACGAGCAGTACTTC. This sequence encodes CASSSGSAAYEQYF.

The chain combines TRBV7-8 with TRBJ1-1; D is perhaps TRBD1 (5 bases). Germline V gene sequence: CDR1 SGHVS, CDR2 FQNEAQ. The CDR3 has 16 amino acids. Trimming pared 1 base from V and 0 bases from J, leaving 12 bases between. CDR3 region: CASSLGSRGLNTEAFF. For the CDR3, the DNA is TGTGCCAGCAGCTTAGGGTCTCGGGGCTTGAACACTGAAGCTTTCTTT. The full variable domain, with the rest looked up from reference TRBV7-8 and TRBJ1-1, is GAGVSQSPRYKVAKRGQDVALRCDPISGHVSLFWYQQALGQGPEFLTYFQNEAQLDKSGLPSDRFFAERPEGSVSTLKIQRTQQEDSAVYLCASSLGSRGLNTEAFFGQGTRLTVV.

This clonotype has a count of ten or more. CDR3 in amino acids: CASSLGSSGANVLTF. For the CDR3, the DNA is TGTGCCAGCAGTTTAGGAAGCTCTGGGGCCAACGTCCTGACTTTC. The J gene is TRBJ2-6, the V gene TRBV28, with D unresolved. Germline assignment: CDR1 MDHEN and CDR2 SYDVKM. This CDR3 is built from 15 residues. Trimming removed 2 bases at V and 0 bases at J, with 5 bases between.

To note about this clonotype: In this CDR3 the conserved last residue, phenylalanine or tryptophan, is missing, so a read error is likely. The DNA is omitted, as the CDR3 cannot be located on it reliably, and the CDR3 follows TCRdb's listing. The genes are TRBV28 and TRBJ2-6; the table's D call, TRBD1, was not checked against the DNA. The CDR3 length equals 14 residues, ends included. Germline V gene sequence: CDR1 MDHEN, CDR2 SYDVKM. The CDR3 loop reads CASSRGYNEQFFGA.

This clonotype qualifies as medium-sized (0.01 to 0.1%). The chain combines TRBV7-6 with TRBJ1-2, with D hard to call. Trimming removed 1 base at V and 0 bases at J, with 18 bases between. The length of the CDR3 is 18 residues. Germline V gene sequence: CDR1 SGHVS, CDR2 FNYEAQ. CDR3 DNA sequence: TGTGCCAGCAGCTTAGAGGTGCGGGCAGACGCCTCTAACTATGGCTACACCTTC. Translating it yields CASSLEVRADASNYGYTF.

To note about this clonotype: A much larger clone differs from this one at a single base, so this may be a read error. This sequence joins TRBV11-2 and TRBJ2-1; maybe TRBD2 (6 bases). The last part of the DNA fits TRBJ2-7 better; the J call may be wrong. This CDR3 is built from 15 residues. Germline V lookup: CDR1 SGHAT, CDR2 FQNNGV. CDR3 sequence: CASARGVSSYNEQYF. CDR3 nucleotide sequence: TGTGCCAGCGCACGCGGGGTAAGCTCCTACAATGAGCAGTACTTC.

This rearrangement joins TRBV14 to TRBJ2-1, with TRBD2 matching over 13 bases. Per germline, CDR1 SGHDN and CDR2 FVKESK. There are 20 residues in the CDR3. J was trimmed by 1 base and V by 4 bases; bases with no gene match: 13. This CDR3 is CASSPFSLAGGPRSYNEQFF. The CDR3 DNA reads TGTGCCAGCAGCCCCTTCTCACTAGCGGGAGGGCCCCGATCCTACAATGAGCAGTTCTTC.

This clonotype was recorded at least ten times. The CDR3 loop reads CASGALAGSYNEQFF. The CDR3 bases are TGTGCCAGCGGTGCGTTGGCGGGATCCTACAATGAGCAGTTCTTC. The genes are TRBV12-3 or TRBV12-4 and TRBJ2-1, with TRBD2 as a possible D gene (6 bases). The CDR3 covers 15 residues. V lost 8 bases, J lost 1 base, and 15 bases lay in between.

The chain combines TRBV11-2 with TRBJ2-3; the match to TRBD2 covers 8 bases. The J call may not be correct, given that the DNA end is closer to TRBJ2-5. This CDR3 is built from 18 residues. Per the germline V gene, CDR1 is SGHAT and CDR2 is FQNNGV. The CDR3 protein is CASSLGSGGPLPPQTQYF. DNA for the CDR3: TGTGCCAGCAGCTTAGGAAGCGGGGGCCCTCTCCCGCCTCAGACCCAGTACTTC.

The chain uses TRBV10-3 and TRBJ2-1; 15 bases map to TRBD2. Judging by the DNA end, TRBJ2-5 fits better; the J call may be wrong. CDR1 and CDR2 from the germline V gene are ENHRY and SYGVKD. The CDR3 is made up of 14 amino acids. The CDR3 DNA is TGTGCCATCGGACTAGCGGGGGGGCCGGGGACCCAGTACTTC. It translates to CAIGLAGGPGTQYF.

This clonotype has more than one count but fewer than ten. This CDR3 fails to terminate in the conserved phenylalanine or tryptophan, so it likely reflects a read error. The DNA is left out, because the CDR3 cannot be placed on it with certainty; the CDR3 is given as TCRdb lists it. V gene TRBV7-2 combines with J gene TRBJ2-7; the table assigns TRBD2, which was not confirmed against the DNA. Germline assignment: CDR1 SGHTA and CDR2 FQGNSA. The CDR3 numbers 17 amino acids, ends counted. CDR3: CASSLVRPGIYGYTFGS.

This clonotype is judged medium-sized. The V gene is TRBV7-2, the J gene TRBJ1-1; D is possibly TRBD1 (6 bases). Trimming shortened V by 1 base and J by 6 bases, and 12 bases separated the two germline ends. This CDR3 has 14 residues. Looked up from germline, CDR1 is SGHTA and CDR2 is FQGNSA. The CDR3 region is CASSLDRDTAEAFF. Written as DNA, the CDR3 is TGTGCCAGCAGCTTAGACAGGGATACCGCTGAAGCTTTCTTT.

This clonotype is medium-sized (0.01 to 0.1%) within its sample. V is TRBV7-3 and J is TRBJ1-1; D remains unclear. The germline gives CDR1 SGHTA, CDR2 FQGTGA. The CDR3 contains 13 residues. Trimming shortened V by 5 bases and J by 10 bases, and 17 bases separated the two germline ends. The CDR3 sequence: CASSPLQYSVAFF. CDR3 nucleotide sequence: TGTGCCAGCAGCCCCCTCCAGTATAGTGTAGCTTTCTTT.

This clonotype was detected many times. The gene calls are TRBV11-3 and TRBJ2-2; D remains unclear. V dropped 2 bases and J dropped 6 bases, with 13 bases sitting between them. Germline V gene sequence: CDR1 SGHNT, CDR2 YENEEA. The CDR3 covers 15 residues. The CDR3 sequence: CASSLYPGPPGELFF. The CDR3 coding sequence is TGTGCCAGCAGCTTATACCCTGGGCCCCCCGGGGAGCTGTTTTTT.

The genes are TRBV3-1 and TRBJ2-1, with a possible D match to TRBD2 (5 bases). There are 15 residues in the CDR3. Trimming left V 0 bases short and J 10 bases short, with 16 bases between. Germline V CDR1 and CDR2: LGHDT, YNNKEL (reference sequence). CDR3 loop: CASSQDLEGGYEQFF. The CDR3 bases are TGTGCCAGCAGCCAAGATCTCGAGGGCGGCTACGAGCAGTTCTTC.

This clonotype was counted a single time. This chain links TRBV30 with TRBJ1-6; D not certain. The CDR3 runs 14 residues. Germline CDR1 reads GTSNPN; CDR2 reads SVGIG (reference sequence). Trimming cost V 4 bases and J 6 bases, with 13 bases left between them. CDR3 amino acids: CAWTAGLFNSPLHF. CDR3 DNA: TGTGCCTGGACCGCCGGACTATTTAATTCACCCCTCCACTTT.

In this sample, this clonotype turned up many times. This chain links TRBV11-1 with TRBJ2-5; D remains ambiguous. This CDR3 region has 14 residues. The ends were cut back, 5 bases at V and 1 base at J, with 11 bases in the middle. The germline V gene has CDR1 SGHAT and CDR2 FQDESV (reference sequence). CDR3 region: CASSDRSIQETQYF. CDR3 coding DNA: TGTGCCAGCAGCGACCGTTCTATCCAAGAGACCCAGTACTTC.

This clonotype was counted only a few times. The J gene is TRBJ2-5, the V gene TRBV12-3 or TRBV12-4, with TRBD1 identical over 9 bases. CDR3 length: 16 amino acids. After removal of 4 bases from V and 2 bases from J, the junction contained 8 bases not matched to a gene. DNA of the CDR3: TGTGCCAGCAGTTGGGACAGGGCCGGAATTCAAGAGACCCAGTACTTC. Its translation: CASSWDRAGIQETQYF.

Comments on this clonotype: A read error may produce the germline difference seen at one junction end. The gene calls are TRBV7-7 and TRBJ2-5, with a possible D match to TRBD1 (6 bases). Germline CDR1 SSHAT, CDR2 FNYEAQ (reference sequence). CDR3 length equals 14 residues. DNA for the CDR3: TGTGCTAGCAGCTCACAGGGACCTAAGGAGACCCAGTACTTC. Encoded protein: CASSSQGPKETQYF. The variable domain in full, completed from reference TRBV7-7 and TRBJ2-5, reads GAGVSQSPRYKVTKRGQDVTLRCDPISSHATLYWYQQALGQGPEFLTYFNYEAQPDKSGLPSDRFSAERPEGSISTLTIQRTEQRDSAMYRCASSSQGPKETQYFGPGTRLLVL.

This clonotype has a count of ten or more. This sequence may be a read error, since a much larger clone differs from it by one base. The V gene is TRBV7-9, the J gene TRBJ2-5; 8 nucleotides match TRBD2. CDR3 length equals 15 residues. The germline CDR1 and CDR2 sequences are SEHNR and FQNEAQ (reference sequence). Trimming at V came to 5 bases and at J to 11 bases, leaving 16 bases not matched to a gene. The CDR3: CASSPAAGVGNEQYF. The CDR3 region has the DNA TGTGCCAGCAGCCCGGCAGCGGGAGTTGGGAATGAGCAGTACTTC.